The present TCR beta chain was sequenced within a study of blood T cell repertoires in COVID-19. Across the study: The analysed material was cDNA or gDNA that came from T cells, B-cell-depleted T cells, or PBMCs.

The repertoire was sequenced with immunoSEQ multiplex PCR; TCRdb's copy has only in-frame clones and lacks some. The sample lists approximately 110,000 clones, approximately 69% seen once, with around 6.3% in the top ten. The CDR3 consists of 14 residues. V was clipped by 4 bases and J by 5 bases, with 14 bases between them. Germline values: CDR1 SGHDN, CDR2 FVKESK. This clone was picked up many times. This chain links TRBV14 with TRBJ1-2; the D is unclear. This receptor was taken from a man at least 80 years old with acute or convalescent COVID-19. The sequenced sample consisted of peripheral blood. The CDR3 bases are TGTGCCAGCAGCCCCGGTACCAACCTTTATGGCTACACCTTC. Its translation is CASSPGTNLYGYTF.